This T cell receptor (beta chain) was sequenced for a study of T cells after yellow fever vaccination. Overall study results and limits: Of the clonotypes, a small share occurred in both CD4 and CD8 compartments. Post-booster repertoires again held most primary-vaccination clones (roughly 96% CD4, 88% CD8). There was a possibility that FACS-sorted repertoires contained abundant clonotypes contaminating from the bulk population.

Generation of TCR cDNA used 5'RACE template switching (which added a universal primer site and UMIs). From the 5' RACE reads, TCRdb called clonotypes with MiXCR, one entry per CDR3 protein. The sample has more than 300,000 distinct CDR3 sequences, around 4.5% seen once. Per the germline V gene, CDR1 is SGHTA and CDR2 is FQGNSA. V gave up 7 bases and J gave up 1 base, with 9 bases separating them. This CDR3 is built from 13 residues. This clonotype came up many times. The antigen is not known. This TCR was recovered from a man younger than 30 who received the YFV17D yellow fever vaccine. The chain links TRBV7-2 to TRBJ2-3; D is uncertain. Sequencing used PBMCs, obtained 15 days after the yellow fever booster vaccination. In DNA form, the CDR3 reads TGTGCCAGCACCTACCGAGGCACAGATACGCAGTATTTT. It encodes CASTYRGTDTQYF. Based on the CDR3 plus reference TRBV7-2 and TRBJ2-3, the full variable domain is GAGVSQSPSNKVTEKGKDVELRCDPISGHTALYWYRQSLGQGLEFLIYFQGNSAPDKSGLPSDRFSAERTGGSVSTLTIQRTQQEDSAVYLCASTYRGTDTQYFGPGTRLTVL.